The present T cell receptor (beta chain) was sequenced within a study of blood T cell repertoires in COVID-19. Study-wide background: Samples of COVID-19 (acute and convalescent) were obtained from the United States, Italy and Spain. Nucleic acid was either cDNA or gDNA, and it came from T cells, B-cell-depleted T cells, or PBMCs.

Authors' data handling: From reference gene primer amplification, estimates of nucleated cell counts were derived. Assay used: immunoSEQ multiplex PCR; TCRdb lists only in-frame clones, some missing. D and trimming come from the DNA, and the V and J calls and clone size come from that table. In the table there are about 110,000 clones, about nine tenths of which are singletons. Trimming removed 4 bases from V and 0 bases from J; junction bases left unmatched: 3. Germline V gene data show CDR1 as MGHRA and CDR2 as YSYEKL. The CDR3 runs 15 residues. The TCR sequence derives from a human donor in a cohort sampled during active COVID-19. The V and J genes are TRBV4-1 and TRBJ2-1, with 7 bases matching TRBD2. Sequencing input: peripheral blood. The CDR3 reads CASSPSGVSYNEQFF. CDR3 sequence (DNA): TGCGCCAGCAGCCCAAGCGGGGTCTCCTACAATGAGCAGTTCTTC.